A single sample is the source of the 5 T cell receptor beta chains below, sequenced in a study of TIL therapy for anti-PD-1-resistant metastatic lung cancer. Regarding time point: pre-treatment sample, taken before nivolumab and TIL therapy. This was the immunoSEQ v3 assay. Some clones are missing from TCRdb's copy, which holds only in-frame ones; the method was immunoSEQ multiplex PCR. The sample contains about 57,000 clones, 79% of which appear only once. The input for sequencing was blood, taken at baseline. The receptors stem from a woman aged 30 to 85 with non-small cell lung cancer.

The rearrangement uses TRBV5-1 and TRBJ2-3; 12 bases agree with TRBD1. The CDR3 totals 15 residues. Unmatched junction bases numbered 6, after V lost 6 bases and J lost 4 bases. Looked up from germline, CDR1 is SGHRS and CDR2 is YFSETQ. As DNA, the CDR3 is TGCGCCAGCAAACCCGGGACAGGGGGCGCAGATACGCAGTATTTT. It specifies CASKPGTGGADTQYF. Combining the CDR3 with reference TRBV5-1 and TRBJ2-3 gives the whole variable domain KAGVTQTPRYLIKTRGQQVTLSCSPISGHRSVSWYQQTPGQGLQFLFEYFSETQRNKGNFPGRFSGRQFSNSRSEMNVSTLELGDSALYLCASKPGTGGADTQYFGPGTRLTVL.

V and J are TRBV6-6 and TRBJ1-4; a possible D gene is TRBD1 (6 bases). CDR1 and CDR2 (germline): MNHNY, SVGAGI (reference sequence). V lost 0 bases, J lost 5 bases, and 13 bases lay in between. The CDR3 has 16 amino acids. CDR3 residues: CASSYSAGGQNEKLFF. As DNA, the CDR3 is TGTGCCAGCAGTTACTCGGCGGGGGGGCAGAATGAAAAACTGTTTTTT.

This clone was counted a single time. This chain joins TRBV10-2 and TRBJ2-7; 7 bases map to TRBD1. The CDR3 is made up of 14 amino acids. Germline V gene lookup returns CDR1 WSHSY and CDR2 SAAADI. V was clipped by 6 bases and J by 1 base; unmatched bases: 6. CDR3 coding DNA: TGCGCCAGCAGAGGCAAGGGGGCTTCCTACGAGCAGTACTTC. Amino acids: CASRGKGASYEQYF.

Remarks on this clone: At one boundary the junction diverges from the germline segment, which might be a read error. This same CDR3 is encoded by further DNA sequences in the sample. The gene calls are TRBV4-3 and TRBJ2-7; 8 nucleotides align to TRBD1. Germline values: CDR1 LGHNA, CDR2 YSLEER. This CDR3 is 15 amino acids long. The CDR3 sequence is CASSHRTGITYEQYF. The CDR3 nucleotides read TGCGCCAGCAGCCATCGGACAGGGATAACCTACGAGCAGTACTTT.

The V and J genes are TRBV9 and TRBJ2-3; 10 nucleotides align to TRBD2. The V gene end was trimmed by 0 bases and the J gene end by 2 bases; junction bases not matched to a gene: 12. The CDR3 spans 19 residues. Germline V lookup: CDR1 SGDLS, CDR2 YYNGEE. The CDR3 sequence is CASSVDPLAGERSTDTQYF. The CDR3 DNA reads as TGTGCCAGCAGCGTAGACCCGCTAGCGGGGGAGAGGTCCACAGATACGCAGTATTTT.